The 23 T cell receptor beta chains below all came from one sample that was sequenced in a study of CD8 T cells in Susac syndrome. Reverse transcription used about 0.45 to 1 ug RNA and random hexamers. Each CDR3 protein gets one entry after TCRdb re-called the immunoSEQ multiplex PCR reads with MiXCR. The sample holds approximately 120,000 distinct CDR3 sequences, approximately 95% seen once. Source material: CD8+ T cells from PBMCs. These receptors all stem from a human donor with multiple sclerosis.

The table lists this clonotype with a count of one. The chain is built from TRBV29-1 and TRBJ1-1; D is possibly TRBD1 (5 bases). This CDR3 contains 15 residues. Germline V gives CDR1 SQVTM, CDR2 ANQGSEA. V was trimmed by 2 bases and J by 1 base, leaving 14 bases between them. CDR3 sequence (DNA): TGCAGCGTTGAATCGGGGCAGGGCCCGAACACTGAAGCTTTCTTT. Translating gives CSVESGQGPNTEAFF.

This clonotype was seen just once. V gene TRBV5-6 combines with J gene TRBJ2-5; 7 nucleotides match TRBD2. Unmatched junction bases numbered 11, after V lost 0 bases and J lost 6 bases. CDR1 and CDR2 (germline): SGHDT, YYEEEE. The CDR3 is 16 amino acids. CDR3 bases: TGTGCCAGCAGCTTGGGGGTCGCGGGGGTTAGGCAGACCCAGTACTTC. This sequence encodes CASSLGVAGVRQTQYF.

The chain recombines TRBV29-1 with TRBJ2-5, with unresolved D. The germline CDR1 and CDR2 sequences are SQVTM and ANQGSEA. The CDR3 is 10 residues long. V was pared by 3 bases and J by 1 base, with 0 bases between. The CDR3 reads CSVDQETQYF. As DNA, the CDR3 is TGCAGCGTTGACCAAGAGACCCAGTACTTC.

This sequence joins TRBV6-2 or TRBV6-3 and TRBJ2-3; 7 bases fit TRBD2. The CDR3 covers 17 residues. With 4 bases clipped from V and 0 bases from J, the junction kept 10 bases outside the gene matches. Germline V gene data show CDR1 as MNHEY and CDR2 as SVGEGT. CDR3 in DNA: TGTGCCAGCAGTTGGGAGCCTGGGGGAGGGAGCACAGATACGCAGTATTTT. This codes for CASSWEPGGGSTDTQYF.

This chain uses TRBV19 with TRBJ1-1, with 7 positions matching TRBD1. Trimming took 4 bases from V and 7 from J; bases not matched to a gene: 6. Germline V gene lookup returns CDR1 LNHDA and CDR2 SQIVND (reference sequence). CDR3 length equals 13 residues. In DNA, the CDR3 is TGTGCCAGTAGTACCGACAGGGTCAGTGAAGCTTTCTTT. Its protein product is CASSTDRVSEAFF.

The chain joins TRBV3-1 to TRBJ1-5; D ambiguous. This CDR3 is built from 13 residues. The germline gives CDR1 LGHDT, CDR2 YNNKEL (reference sequence). Trimming removed 3 bases at V and 4 bases at J, with 7 bases between. As DNA, the CDR3 is TGTGCCAGCAGCCAGAAAGCAAATCAGCCCCAGCATTTT. The encoded protein is CASSQKANQPQHF.

The V and J genes are TRBV5-1 and TRBJ1-2, with D perhaps TRBD1 (5 bases). The germline gives CDR1 SGHRS, CDR2 YFSETQ. The V end was cut by 7 bases, the J end by 4 bases, with 8 bases between. This CDR3 has 11 amino acids. DNA of the CDR3: TGCGCCAGCTGGGACGGCTATGGCTACACCTTC. Its protein product is CASWDGYGYTF.

This rearrangement joins TRBV7-9 to TRBJ1-4, with D possibly TRBD1 on 5 matching bases. Germline V CDR1 and CDR2: SEHNR, FQNEAQ (reference sequence). The CDR3 is 14 residues long. Trimming removed 1 base from V and 7 bases from J, with 10 bases in between. For the CDR3, the DNA is TGTGCCAGCAGCTTAGTTGTCGGGGCTGAAAAACTGTTTTTT. Residues: CASSLVVGAEKLFF. Complete variable domain (other parts from reference TRBV7-9 and TRBJ1-4): DTGVSQNPRHKITKRGQNVTFRCDPISEHNRLYWYRQTLGQGPEFLTYFQNEAQLEKSRLLSDRFSAERPKGSFSTLEIQRTEQGDSAMYLCASSLVVGAEKLFFGSGTQLSVL.

The chain uses TRBV19 and TRBJ1-5; D may be TRBD1 (5 bases). The CDR3 contains 14 residues. The germline CDR1 and CDR2 sequences are LNHDA and SQIVND (reference sequence). Trimming removed 9 bases at V and 3 bases at J, with 15 bases between. For the CDR3, the DNA is TGTGCCAGGGAGGACATTTTCGACAATCAGCCCCAGCATTTT. It is translated as CAREDIFDNQPQHF. Supplemented by reference TRBV19 and TRBJ1-5, the full variable domain reads DGGITQSPKYLFRKEGQNVTLSCEQNLNHDAMYWYRQDPGQGLRLIYYSQIVNDFQKGDIAEGYSVSREKKESFPLTVTSAQKNPTAFYLCAREDIFDNQPQHFGDGTRLSIL.

The V gene is TRBV24-1, the J gene TRBJ2-5, with 9 bases lining up with TRBD2. The CDR3 has 14 amino acids. The germline CDR1 and CDR2 sequences are KGHDR and SFDVKD. Trimming cost V 9 bases and J 2 bases; bases outside gene matches: 6. CDR3 sequence reads: CATGGGAYQETQYF. The CDR3 DNA is TGTGCCACCGGCGGGGGGGCCTATCAAGAGACCCAGTACTTC.

The rearrangement joins TRBV7-2 to TRBJ2-1; D remains unclear. V was clipped by 10 bases and J by 4 bases, with 11 bases between them. Looked up from germline, CDR1 is SGHTA and CDR2 is FQGNSA. The CDR3 is made up of 12 amino acids. DNA of the CDR3: TGTGCCAACACTGTCCTATACAATGAGCAGTTCTTC. Encoded protein: CANTVLYNEQFF.

This clonotype has a single count. This chain uses TRBV9 with TRBJ2-1; possibly TRBD1 for D (6 bases). This CDR3 is 15 amino acids long. V lost 1 base, J lost 2 bases, and 10 bases lay in between. CDR1 SGDLS and CDR2 YYNGEE come from the germline V gene. This CDR3 is CASSVTDSPYNEQFF. CDR3 coding DNA: TGTGCCAGCAGCGTAACGGACAGCCCCTACAATGAGCAGTTCTTC.

The rearrangement joins TRBV19 to TRBJ2-1, with D possibly TRBD2 on 5 matching bases. The V end was cut by 1 base, the J end by 4 bases, with 17 bases between. Germline loops: CDR1 LNHDA, CDR2 SQIVND (reference sequence). The CDR3 is 17 residues long. CDR3 amino acids: CASSIVSSLPFYNEQFF. The CDR3 coding sequence is TGTGCCAGTAGTATAGTGTCTAGCCTACCATTTTACAATGAGCAGTTCTTC.

The chain carries TRBV20-1 and TRBJ2-2, with 9 bases fitting TRBD1. Germline V gene lookup returns CDR1 DFQATT and CDR2 SNEGSKA (reference sequence). V gave up 0 bases and J gave up 7 bases; unmatched junction bases: 6. The CDR3 totals 15 residues. The DNA of the CDR3 is TGCAGTGCTAGAGATTGGGACAGGGCGGACGGGGAGCTGTTTTTT. As protein: CSARDWDRADGELFF.

The chain recombines TRBV21-1 with TRBJ2-7. TRBV21-1 is described as a pseudogene. The CDR3 runs to 14 residues. CDR3: CASSKAGGPYEQYV. The CDR3 DNA is TGTGCCAGCAGCAAAGCTGGGGGCCCCTACGAGCAGTACGTC.

V is TRBV12-3 or TRBV12-4 and J is TRBJ1-2; D possibly corresponds to TRBD1 (5 bases). V was trimmed by 4 bases and J by 0 bases, leaving 12 bases between them. There are 15 residues in the CDR3. In DNA, the CDR3 is TGTGCCAGCAGTTCAGACAGCGAGACTAACTATGGCTACACCTTC. Its translation is CASSSDSETNYGYTF.

The J gene is TRBJ2-7, the V gene TRBV7-2; 7 bases match TRBD2. Losses at the gene ends were 5 bases for V and 3 bases for J; bases not matched to a gene: 7. CDR1 is SGHTA, CDR2 FQGNSA, per germline. The CDR3 contains 14 residues. The CDR3 loop is CASSPWEGNYEQYF. CDR3 nucleotide sequence: TGTGCCAGCAGCCCGTGGGAGGGCAACTACGAGCAGTACTTC.

The chain recombines TRBV3-1 with TRBJ2-1; TRBD2 matches at 12 bases. The CDR3 length is 15 residues. Germline values: CDR1 LGHDT, CDR2 YNNKEL (reference sequence). The V and J ends lost 6 bases and 9 bases, in that order; junction bases with no gene match: 9. The DNA for the CDR3 is TGTGCCAGCAGGGCGGGACTAGCGGGTAGAGGTGAGCAGTTCTTC. Amino acid sequence: CASRAGLAGRGEQFF.

This clonotype came up a few times. The chain carries TRBV27 and TRBJ2-1; the D is unclear. The CDR3 totals 14 residues. V lost 6 bases to trimming and J lost 5 bases, with 14 bases between them. Germline V gene sequence: CDR1 MNHEY, CDR2 SMNVEV (reference sequence). The CDR3 protein is CASSHARADNEQFF. In DNA, the CDR3 is TGTGCCAGCAGCCACGCCCGCGCGGACAATGAGCAGTTCTTC.

This clonotype was counted once. V and J are TRBV20-1 and TRBJ2-1, with TRBD1 matching 8 bases. CDR3 length: 19 residues. Germline CDR1 and CDR2: DFQATT and SNEGSKA (reference sequence). Trimming at V came to 0 bases and at J to 5 bases, leaving 18 bases not matched to a gene. CDR3 sequence: CSARDWRGETGAAHNEQFF. The CDR3 DNA reads TGCAGTGCTAGAGATTGGCGCGGGGAGACAGGGGCGGCGCACAATGAGCAGTTCTTC.

This chain connects TRBV4-1 to TRBJ2-3; 7 bases are shared with TRBD2. Germline V gene sequence: CDR1 MGHRA, CDR2 YSYEKL. J was trimmed by 0 bases and V by 4 bases; bases with no gene match: 13. The CDR3 contains 18 residues. CDR3 sequence: CASSRTSRDYRSTDTQYF. The DNA of the CDR3 is TGCGCCAGCAGCCGAACATCGCGGGACTACAGAAGCACAGATACGCAGTATTTT.

This clonotype was counted a single time. The chain has TRBV13 and TRBJ2-6, with 9 bases identical to TRBD1. CDR3 size: 19 residues. Per germline, CDR1 PRHDT and CDR2 FYEKMQ (reference sequence). The V gene end was trimmed by 3 bases and the J gene end by 1 base; junction bases not matched to a gene: 10. This CDR3 is CASSLRPGQGLSGANVLTF. CDR3 sequence (DNA): TGTGCCAGCAGCTTGAGACCGGGACAGGGCCTTTCTGGGGCCAACGTCCTGACTTTC.

The chain combines TRBV12-3 or TRBV12-4 with TRBJ1-1; D unclear. This CDR3 has 12 residues. Deletions cut 5 bases from V and 6 bases from J, with 10 bases between. CDR3 amino acids: CASSPSRAEAFF. For the CDR3, the DNA is TGTGCCAGCAGTCCTTCGCGGGCTGAAGCTTTCTTT.